This entry concerns a single T cell receptor (beta chain). The sample belongs to a study of T cell responses to AZD1222 COVID-19 vaccine. Germline CDR1 SGHRS, CDR2 YFSETQ. CDR3 length equals 14 residues. The V and J ends lost 0 bases and 2 bases respectively, with 7 bases between them. Assay: immunoSEQ multiplex PCR; the TCRdb copy retains only in-frame clones and omits some. The profile shows some 130,000 clones, roughly 85% of them singletons. The TCR originated in an adult who received the MenACWY meningococcal vaccine as a control. The sequencing here drew on peripheral blood, taken 28 days after the second dose of the MenACWY control vaccine. The chain has TRBV5-1 and TRBJ2-3, with unresolved D. The CDR3 coding sequence is TGCGCCAGCAGCTTGGCCATTACCACAGATACGCAGTATTTT. This codes for CASSLAITTDTQYF.